What follows describes a single TCR beta chain. This specimen includes other DNA sequences encoding the same CDR3. Germline CDR1 SGHTA, CDR2 FQGNSA. This CDR3 contains 12 residues. V shed 3 bases and J shed 6 bases, with 8 bases lying between them. The entry originates in a study of beta chain features in type 1 diabetes. Isolated RNA was reverse transcribed in full, so expressed TCRB transcripts were sequenced. Generated by immunoSEQ multiplex PCR, the TCRdb table keeps only in-frame clones and is missing some. The sample consists of around 340,000 clones, roughly 8% of them appearing once. Specimen: central memory CD4+ T cells from blood. The rearrangement uses TRBV7-2 and TRBJ1-2; a possible D gene is TRBD1 (6 bases). The receptor was isolated from a woman aged 18-35 years in good health. CDR3 in DNA: TGTGCCAGCAGCTTGGACAGAAATGGCTACACCTTC. Translation: CASSLDRNGYTF.